Listed here are 13 T cell receptor beta chains from one sample, sequenced in a study of blood T cell repertoires in COVID-19. Clones were sequenced by immunoSEQ multiplex PCR, and TCRdb holds only the in-frame ones, with some missing. Of around 260,000 clones listed, 80% to 85% are singletons. Sequencing was done on a sample of peripheral blood. All receptors come from a person aged 70 to 79 with COVID-19, enrolled during active disease.

The chain carries TRBV5-1 and TRBJ1-5, with TRBD1 matching over 7 bases. Trimming took 0 bases from V and 7 from J; bases not matched to a gene: 4. From germline, CDR1 is SGHRS and CDR2 YFSETQ. The CDR3 loop spans 14 amino acids. DNA for the CDR3: TGCGCCAGCAGCTTGGGGTCAGGGGGGCAGCCCCAGCATTTT. It encodes CASSLGSGGQPQHF. Looking up the rest from reference TRBV5-1 and TRBJ1-5 gives the full variable domain: KAGVTQTPRYLIKTRGQQVTLSCSPISGHRSVSWYQQTPGQGLQFLFEYFSETQRNKGNFPGRFSGRQFSNSRSEMNVSTLELGDSALYLCASSLGSGGQPQHFGDGTRLSIL.

CDR3 bases: TGCGCCAGCAGCCTAAGTGGACTTTCTGCCTACAATGAGCAGTTCTTC. Translated, it gives CASSLSGLSAYNEQFF. The chain combines TRBV4-1 with TRBJ2-1, with D possibly TRBD2 on 5 matching bases. Germline assignment: CDR1 MGHRA and CDR2 YSYEKL. The V end was cut by 4 bases, the J end by 2 bases, with 15 bases between. The CDR3 contains 16 residues.

The chain uses TRBV6-2 or TRBV6-3 and TRBJ2-5; 15 positions agree with TRBD2. Germline CDR1 reads MNHEY; CDR2 reads SVGEGT. The CDR3 sequence is 19 residues long. V was clipped by 2 bases and J by 5 bases; unmatched bases: 12. The CDR3 reads CASSYPGTSGRPLSETQYF. DNA for the CDR3: TGTGCCAGCAGTTACCCAGGGACTAGCGGGAGGCCCCTTAGCGAGACCCAGTACTTC.

This clone has only a few counts. The chain recombines TRBV5-4 with TRBJ2-7; a weak D match, TRBD1 (6 bases). Germline assignment: CDR1 SGHNT and CDR2 YYREEE (reference sequence). The CDR3 is made up of 13 amino acids. V shed 0 bases and J shed 7 bases, with 11 bases lying between them. CDR3 protein: CASSLARGGEQYF. Here the CDR3 DNA reads TGTGCCAGCAGCTTGGCCAGGGGTGGGGAGCAGTACTTC.

The chain couples TRBV18 to TRBJ1-5; TRBD1 might be the D (5 bases). V was clipped by 5 bases and J by 4 bases, with 9 bases between them. CDR3 length: 13 residues. Germline assignment: CDR1 KGHSH and CDR2 LQKENI. CDR3 nucleotides: TGTGCCAGCTCAAGACAGCAGAATCAGCCCCAGCATTTT. It encodes CASSRQQNQPQHF.

This chain uses TRBV18 with TRBJ2-5; D possibly corresponds to TRBD2 (5 bases). The CDR3 extends over 16 amino acids. Germline loops: CDR1 KGHSH, CDR2 LQKENI. V was pared by 4 bases and J by 3 bases, with 18 bases between. CDR3 sequence reads: CASSLGLAGAKETQYF. Here the CDR3 DNA reads TGTGCCAGCTCACTGGGCCTAGCCGGAGCCAAAGAGACCCAGTACTTC.

This sequence joins TRBV7-9 and TRBJ1-2; D gene ambiguous. V dropped 0 bases and J dropped 2 bases, with 10 bases sitting between them. Germline CDR1 reads SEHNR; CDR2 reads FQNEAQ (reference sequence). The CDR3 runs 15 residues. The CDR3 DNA reads TGTGCCAGCAGCTTAGCGGCGGTAGGAAACTATGGCTACACCTTC. Translation gives CASSLAAVGNYGYTF. The entire variable domain, with the rest obtained from reference TRBV7-9 and TRBJ1-2, is as follows: DTGVSQNPRHKITKRGQNVTFRCDPISEHNRLYWYRQTLGQGPEFLTYFQNEAQLEKSRLLSDRFSAERPKGSFSTLEIQRTEQGDSAMYLCASSLAAVGNYGYTFGSGTRLTVV.

This clone was observed a handful of times. V usage is TRBV18 and J usage is TRBJ2-7; 7 bases align to TRBD1. V was pared by 1 base and J by 0 bases, with 6 bases of the junction left unmatched. The CDR3 sequence is 16 residues long. Germline V gives CDR1 KGHSH, CDR2 LQKENI. The CDR3: CASSPQGTELSYEQYF. DNA of the CDR3: TGTGCCAGCTCACCACAAGGGACAGAACTCTCCTACGAGCAGTACTTC.

The chain recombines TRBV9 with TRBJ1-3; D remains unclear. V was clipped by 0 bases and J by 1 base, with 11 bases between them. The V gene's germline CDR1 is SGDLS and CDR2 YYNGEE. This CDR3 is built from 16 residues. CDR3 DNA sequence: TGTGCCAGCAGCGTAGATGGGAGGCAGTCTGGAAACACCATATATTTT. It codes for CASSVDGRQSGNTIYF. The complete variable domain, with remaining parts taken from reference TRBV9 and TRBJ1-3, reads DSGVTQTPKHLITATGQRVTLRCSPRSGDLSVYWYQQSLDQGLQFLIQYYNGEERAKGNILERFSAQQFPDLHSELNLSSLELGDSALYFCASSVDGRQSGNTIYFGEGSWLTVV.

The chain carries TRBV18 and TRBJ1-2; TRBD1 agrees at 9 bases. This CDR3 comprises 13 residues. CDR1 and CDR2 (germline): KGHSH, LQKENI. V dropped 3 bases and J dropped 5; count of bases not matched to a gene: 1. CDR3 in DNA: TGTGCCAGCTCACCGGGACAGGGTTATGGCTACACCTTC. Protein product: CASSPGQGYGYTF.

In this sample, this clone turned up a few times. The rearrangement joins TRBV7-3 to TRBJ1-2; TRBD1 agrees at 7 bases. Germline V gene data show CDR1 as SGHTA and CDR2 as FQGTGA. The CDR3 runs to 13 residues. V trimming: 4 bases; J trimming: 8 bases; junction bases outside the gene matches: 7. The CDR3 DNA is TGTGCCAGCAGCTCTCAGGGGGTGGGCGGCTACACCTTC. Translating it yields CASSSQGVGGYTF.

This rearrangement joins TRBV19 to TRBJ1-4, with a possible D match to TRBD1 (6 bases). Germline V lookup: CDR1 LNHDA, CDR2 SQIVND (reference sequence). Trimming cost V 3 bases and J 4 bases, with 15 bases left between them. The CDR3 totals 16 residues. The CDR3, as DNA: TGTGCCAGTAGTATTGGAACAGGGAACATTAATGAAAAACTGTTTTTT. This sequence encodes CASSIGTGNINEKLFF.

CDR3: CASSLTRSTDTQYF. The CDR3 bases are TGTGCCAGCAGCTTAACTCGCAGCACAGATACGCAGTATTTT. The J gene is TRBJ2-3, the V gene TRBV11-2, with no clear D. This CDR3 has 14 residues. The ends were cut back, 2 bases at V and 0 bases at J, with 6 bases in the middle. Germline V gives CDR1 SGHAT, CDR2 FQNNGV.